This T cell receptor (beta chain) is drawn from a study of CD8 T cells in Susac syndrome (dated 2019 in TCRdb). Broadly, across the study: Repertoire sequencing was used to test whether CD8+ T cell activation and differentiation in Susac syndrome was antigen driven. Findings and caveats that apply to the study as a whole: The TCR sequencing and HLA analysis was acknowledged to have included a relatively small number of individuals.

Details on this clonotype: The target of this receptor is not known. Nothing much larger sits one base from this clone, and base qualities are not available.

V is cut by 3 bases and J by 0 bases, and the space between the germline ends is 12 bases. Including cysteine and phenylalanine, the CDR3 has 17 amino acids. The DNA shown is the 51-base CDR3, in frame from base 1. Taken from the germline V gene, the CDR1 and CDR2 loops are SNHLY and FYNNEI. Peripheral blood CD8+ and CD4+ T cells from healthy donors, Susac syndrome patients and multiple sclerosis patients were profiled by high-throughput TCR beta sequencing. The healthy donors served as controls matched for age and sex. Bulk CD8+ and CD4+ T cells were purified magnetically by negative isolation, whereas CD8+ TEMRA cells were enriched by FACS. Blood was drawn into EDTA tubes, processed within 24 hours, and PBMCs were isolated by density gradient centrifugation. PBMCs intended for TCR sequencing were cryopreserved in liquid nitrogen and were subsequently thawed in a 37 degrees C water bath. A purity of at least 90% was achieved for sorted or isolated CD4+, CD8+ and CD8+ TEMRA cells.

RNA was extracted using the RNeasy kit, and roughly 0.5 to 1 ug of the RNA was reverse transcribed with random hexamers. TCR beta CDR3 regions were amplified with the immunoSEQ multiplex PCR assay covering 54 Vbeta and 13 Jbeta segments. PCR amplification bias was corrected using a synthetic template baseline for primer optimization and computational correction. In the source study's methods: Reads were assigned to V, D and J genes according to IMGT and analyzed in immunoSEQ Analyzer, with only productive sequences retained. Clonality was calculated as one minus the Shannon entropy normalized by log2 of the number of productive unique sequences. For each patient and control, public and private clones were evaluated among the 100 most prevalent clones. A clone was defined as Susac-specific if it was absent from the healthy and MS cohorts, from around 960 published viral clones and from other ImmuneACCESS disease sequences. TCRdb reworked the public reads: Q25 trimming with fastp, MiXCR clone assembly, productive beta chains retained. When rows share a CDR3 protein, they turn into one entry using the most common DNA and genes. The V and J calls were determined by TCRdb, not by the authors. Recorded for this sample are roughly 120,000 distinct CDR3 sequences; 96% of them occurred a single time. 0.075% to 0.1% of the sample belongs to the ten largest clones.

Sequences were obtained from CD4+ T cells from PBMCs. The chain is made from TRBV2 and TRBJ2-6, with TRBD1 perhaps the D gene, on 5 matching bases. This TCR derives from a human donor in good health. The bases are TGTGCCAGCAGTGACCAGGGAATGTACTCTGGGGCCAACGTCCTGACTTTC. This encodes CASSDQGMYSGANVLTF.